These 16 T cell receptor beta chains share one sample of origin, sequenced in a study of molecular identifiers for immune sequencing clone quantification. TCRdb used MiXCR to reprocess the PCR reads, holding one entry per CDR3 protein. The table lists over 600,000 distinct CDR3 sequences, roughly 21% of them singletons. The sequenced sample was naive CD8+ T cells from blood, with Jurkat cell RNA spiked in. Subset: FACS-sorted CD8+CD4-CCR7+CD45RA+ naive T cells. These receptors came from a human donor in good health. Some libraries in this study had Jurkat cell RNA spiked in.

This sequence joins TRBV4-3 and TRBJ2-7; D might be TRBD2 (7 bases). This CDR3 contains 17 residues. CDR1 and CDR2 from the germline V gene are LGHNA and YSLEER. With 0 bases removed from V and 3 bases from J, the gap between germline ends came to 18 bases. The CDR3 nucleotides are TGCGCCAGCAGCCAAGATCGAGGGGGGACTACTAACTACGAGCAGTACTTC. Translating it yields CASSQDRGGTTNYEQYF.

This clonotype was observed a few times. This chain uses TRBV25-1 with TRBJ2-3, with TRBD2 as a possible D gene (7 bases). Trimming stripped 6 bases from V and 1 base from J, with 17 bases between. The CDR3 is 16 residues long. The germline V gene encodes CDR1 MGHDK and CDR2 SYGVNS. The CDR3 sequence: CASSPRGAGGTDTQYF. CDR3 bases: TGTGCCAGCAGCCCCCGGGGGGCGGGGGGCACAGATACGCAGTATTTT.

With regard to this clonotype: A much larger clone sits a single nucleotide away, making a read error possible. The chain recombines TRBV7-6 with TRBJ2-2; D gene ambiguous. The CDR3 totals 15 residues. Germline V gene sequence: CDR1 SGHVS, CDR2 FNYEAQ. The V and J ends lost 3 bases and 9 bases respectively, with 17 bases between them. CDR3 loop: CASSFWQSGQWELFF. CDR3 in DNA: TGTGCCAGCAGCTTCTGGCAGTCCGGGCAGTGGGAGCTGTTTTTT.

This clonotype appeared many times. CDR3 loop: CASSIQGAYEQYF. Here the CDR3 DNA reads TGTGCCAGCTCGATACAGGGGGCCTACGAGCAGTACTTC. The chain joins TRBV2 to TRBJ2-7, with TRBD1 matching 8 bases. This CDR3 region has 13 residues. V shed 8 bases and J 2 bases; nucleotides not matched to a gene: 5. Germline CDR1 and CDR2: SNHLY and FYNNEI.

This clonotype came up a few times. This may be a read error, as it is one base from a much larger clone. CDR3 sequence (DNA): TGTGCCAGCAGCGACCTTGGACTCCCGGAGACCCAGTACTTC. This gives the protein CASSDLGLPETQYF. The chain combines TRBV7-2 with TRBJ2-5, with D possibly matching TRBD2 (5 bases). CDR1 is SGHTA, CDR2 FQGNSA, per germline. Trimming cost V 5 bases and J 5 bases, with 15 bases left between them. This CDR3 is 14 amino acids long.

Worth noting for this clonotype: Being one base from a much bigger clone, this may be a read error. V gene TRBV6-5 combines with J gene TRBJ2-7, with a tentative D call TRBD1 (7 bases). The germline V gene has CDR1 MNHEY and CDR2 SVGAGI. The CDR3 runs 16 residues. The CDR3 spells CASSYTNQGGTYGQYF. The CDR3 bases are TGTGCCAGCAGTTACACTAATCAGGGGGGTACCTACGGGCAGTACTTC.

Concerning this clonotype itself: A clone one base away is much larger, so this may be a read error. Lacking the conserved final phenylalanine or tryptophan, this CDR3 likely reflects a read error. The rearrangement joins TRBV20-1 to TRBJ2-7; 16 bases are a match to TRBD2. Germline loops: CDR1 DFQATT, CDR2 SNEGSKA (reference sequence). The junction had 8 bases not matched to a gene; V was cut back by 0 bases and J by 3 bases. This CDR3 is 18 amino acids long. CDR3 bases: TGCAGTGCTAGAGAGATGGGACTAGCGGGAGGGCATGTCTACGAGCAGTACTCC. Translating gives CSAREMGLAGGHVYEQYS.

Note on this clonotype: This may be a read error, as it is one base from a much larger clone. This chain joins TRBV29-1 and TRBJ1-2; 9 bases match TRBD1. V trimming: 5 bases; J trimming: 1 base; junction bases outside the gene matches: 2. The CDR3 is 13 residues long. CDR1 and CDR2 from the germline V gene are SQVTM and ANQGSEA. CDR3 sequence reads: CSVPTGGNYGYTF. CDR3 bases: TGCAGCGTTCCGACAGGGGGTAACTATGGCTACACCTTC. Supplemented by reference TRBV29-1 and TRBJ1-2, the full variable domain reads SAVISQKPSRDICQRGTSLTIQCQVDSQVTMMFWYRQQPGQSLTLIATANQGSEATYESGFVIDKFPISRPNLTFSTLTVSNMSPEDSSIYLCSVPTGGNYGYTFGSGTRLTVV.

This clonotype was seen only a few times. CDR3 sequence reads: CASSHDYPSQTNEQYF. In nucleotides, the CDR3 is TGCGCCAGCAGCCACGACTACCCCAGTCAGACCAACGAGCAGTACTTC. V usage is TRBV4-3 and J usage is TRBJ2-7; D possibly corresponds to TRBD2 (5 bases). Germline V CDR1 and CDR2: LGHNA, YSLEER. The V gene lost 3 bases and the J gene lost 5 bases, with 20 bases spanning the gap. The CDR3 has 16 residues.

This clonotype was observed at least ten times. The V gene is TRBV7-3, the J gene TRBJ1-4; the match to TRBD1 covers 7 bases. After removal of 5 bases from V and 0 bases from J, the junction contained 6 bases not matched to a gene. CDR3 length: 16 residues. Germline CDR1 reads SGHTA; CDR2 reads FQGTGA. Here the CDR3 reads CASSPPGQATNEKLFF. As DNA, the CDR3 is TGTGCCAGCAGCCCTCCCGGACAGGCAACTAATGAAAAACTGTTTTTT.

There are a few counts of this clonotype. This CDR3 reads CASSQPNYNEQFF. As DNA, the CDR3 is TGTGCCAGCAGCCAGCCAAACTACAATGAGCAGTTCTTC. The chain employs TRBV3-1 and TRBJ2-1; D remains ambiguous. The V gene's germline CDR1 is LGHDT and CDR2 YNNKEL (reference sequence). This CDR3 contains 13 residues. Between the trimmed V and J ends, which lost 3 bases and 3 bases, there was a span of 6 bases.

The CDR3 loop reads CAGGVGTTTDTQYF. As DNA, the CDR3 is TGTGCCGGCGGCGTCGGGACTACCACAGATACGCAGTATTTT. The V and J genes are TRBV9 and TRBJ2-3, with 7 bases aligning to TRBD2. Losses at the gene ends were 10 bases for V and 2 bases for J; bases not matched to a gene: 10. The CDR3 has 14 amino acids. Germline-derived CDR1 and CDR2 are SGDLS and YYNGEE.

This clonotype was found many times. The chain couples TRBV29-1 to TRBJ2-3; 12 nucleotides align to TRBD2. Germline CDR1 is SQVTM and CDR2 is ANQGSEA. The CDR3 length is 16 residues. Unmatched junction bases numbered 4, after V lost 1 base and J lost 2 bases. Here the CDR3 DNA reads TGCAGCGTTGAAGGGAGGACTAGCGGGATCACAGATACGCAGTATTTT. Translating it yields CSVEGRTSGITDTQYF.

Notes on this clonotype: A read error may explain this, as a much larger clone is one base away. The rearrangement joins TRBV28 to TRBJ2-7; D remains unclear. Germline assignment: CDR1 MDHEN and CDR2 SYDVKM. The CDR3 is 16 amino acids. This CDR3 is CASGLSPGPFSYEQYF. CDR3 DNA sequence: TGTGCCAGCGGTTTATCACCGGGCCCGTTCTCCTACGAGCAGTACTTC.

This clonotype was seen repeatedly, ten times or more. The chain couples TRBV19 to TRBJ2-3; no clear D. Germline lookup yields CDR1 LNHDA and CDR2 SQIVND (reference sequence). The CDR3 runs 13 residues. V was shortened by 6 bases and J by 2 bases, with 9 bases between the two germline ends. CDR3 coding DNA: TGTGCCAGTAGCCGGCGAGACACAGATACGCAGTATTTT. Translating gives CASSRRDTDTQYF. The entire variable domain, with the rest obtained from reference TRBV19 and TRBJ2-3, is as follows: DGGITQSPKYLFRKEGQNVTLSCEQNLNHDAMYWYRQDPGQGLRLIYYSQIVNDFQKGDIAEGYSVSREKKESFPLTVTSAQKNPTAFYLCASSRRDTDTQYFGPGTRLTVL.

Note on this clonotype: One end of the junction varies from germline; a read error may be responsible. This chain connects TRBV4-1 to TRBJ2-7, with a possible D match to TRBD2 (6 bases). This CDR3 contains 13 residues. The germline gives CDR1 MGHRA, CDR2 YSYEKL. This chain's CDR3 is CASSQGGAYEQHF. DNA for the CDR3: TGCGCCAGCAGCCAGGGAGGAGCCTACGAGCAGCACTTC.